This is a list of T cell receptor beta chains from one sample in a study of blood T cell repertoires in COVID-19. Here immunoSEQ multiplex PCR was the method, and the copy in TCRdb shows in-frame clones only, minus some. This sample carries about 150,000 clones, 78% of them seen once, and the ten largest clones take around 14%. Sequenced material: peripheral blood. The receptors stem from an elderly woman with acute or convalescent COVID-19. Both conserved end residues are part of each CDR3. D genes are given only for firm matches. Clone size is not always given. Where it is, it says once, few, many or a class for expanded clones.

size	V	length	J	D	DNA	CDR3
.	TRBV2	14	TRBJ2-5	.	TGTGCCAGCAGTGAAGCACAGGCCCAACGGACCCAGTACTTC	CASSEAQAQRTQYF
.	TRBV15	15	TRBJ2-1	TRBD2	TGTGCCACCAGCAGAGGGACTAGCGGGAACAATGAGCAGTTCTTC	CATSRGTSGNNEQFF
.	TRBV12-3/TRBV12-4	11	TRBJ2-5	.	TGTGCCAGCAGTTTACGGGAGACCCAGTACTTC	CASSLRETQYF
few	TRBV7-8	14	TRBJ2-1	.	TGTGCCAGTATTGAAGCGAGGCGGGACAATGAGCAGTTCTTC	CASIEARRDNEQFF
.	TRBV7-9	14	TRBJ2-7	.	TGTGCCAGCAGGCCCCTGGGGGCTTCCTACGAGCAGTACTTC	CASRPLGASYEQYF
.	TRBV2	14	TRBJ1-4	TRBD1	TGTGCCAGCAGCGGGACAGGGGGGCCTGAAAAACTGTTTTTT	CASSGTGGPEKLFF
.	TRBV2	14	TRBJ1-2	TRBD1	TGTGCCAGCAGTCGGGACAGGGGCCTCTATGGCTACACCTTC	CASSRDRGLYGYTF
.	TRBV6-5	12	TRBJ1-1	.	TGTGCCAGCAGGCCCTGGGGCGTTGAAGCTTTCTTT	CASRPWGVEAFF
.	TRBV6-5	15	TRBJ1-6	TRBD1	TGTGCCAGCAGTCAACCGGGACAGCATAATTCACCCCTCCACTTT	CASSQPGQHNSPLHF
few	TRBV29-1	10	TRBJ2-3	.	TGCTCGGCGGGCACAGATACGCAGTATTTT	CSAGTDTQYF
.	TRBV18	17	TRBJ1-1	.	TGTGCCAGCTCGCCTACCTGGGCAGGGAGGTTGAGGACTGAAGCTTTCTTT	CASSPTWAGRLRTEAFF
.	TRBV28	13	TRBJ2-7	.	TGTGCCAGCAGTTCCCGTGAGTCCTACGAGCAGTACTTC	CASSSRESYEQYF
.	TRBV6-6	12	TRBJ2-3	.	TGTGCCAGCAGTCCTAGCACAGATACGCAGTATTTT	CASSPSTDTQYF
.	TRBV5-6	14	TRBJ1-2	.	TGTGCCAGCAGCTTGTGGGAGTTTCCCTATGGCTACACCTTC	CASSLWEFPYGYTF
.	TRBV7-9	16	TRBJ1-4	.	TGTGCCAGCAGCTCCTGGACAGTTGCAACTAATGAAAAACTGTTTTTT	CASSSWTVATNEKLFF
.	TRBV7-2	16	TRBJ2-3	.	TGTGCCAGCAGCTTAGTCCCAGGCTCGGGCACAGATACGCAGTATTTT	CASSLVPGSGTDTQYF
.	TRBV3-1/TRBV3-2	15	TRBJ2-5	.	TGTGCCAGCAGCCAGAGTTGGGGGCTCAAAGAGACCCAGTACTTC	CASSQSWGLKETQYF
.	TRBV5-1	13	TRBJ2-5	.	TGCGCCAGCAGCTTACTAGCTGGAGAGACCCAGTACTTC	CASSLLAGETQYF
.	TRBV5-1	16	TRBJ1-6	.	TGCGCCAGCAGCTTGGCGGAATCCGGAGGTAATTCACCCCTCCACTTT	CASSLAESGGNSPLHF
.	TRBV6-9	14	TRBJ1-1	.	TGTGCCAGCACCGGGACGGGACTGGGCACTGAAGCTTTCTTT	CASTGTGLGTEAFF
.	TRBV6-5	14	TRBJ1-1	TRBD1	TGTGCCAGCATCCCAAGGGGGCGGAACACTGAAGCTTTCTTT	CASIPRGRNTEAFF
.	TRBV7-9	14	TRBJ2-7	.	TGTGCCAGCAGCTTATCCGGACAGACCTACGAGCAGTACTTC	CASSLSGQTYEQYF
.	TRBV4-1	15	TRBJ1-5	TRBD1	TGCGCCAGCAGCCCAGGACAGGGGAGACGGCAGCCCCAGCATTTT	CASSPGQGRRQPQHF
.	TRBV18	17	TRBJ1-6	TRBD1	TGTGCCAGCTCTCATAGGGACAGGGCTCATTCAAATTCACCCCTCCACTTT	CASSHRDRAHSNSPLHF
.	TRBV30	14	TRBJ1-1	.	TGTGCCTGGAGCCGTCAGGGGTGGGGTACTGAAGCTTTCTTT	CAWSRQGWGTEAFF
.	TRBV29-1	13	TRBJ2-4	.	TGCAGCGTTGGGGGACTAGCCAAAAACATTCAGTACTTC	CSVGGLAKNIQYF
once	TRBV6-6	14	TRBJ1-2	.	TGTGCCAGCACCCTCTCAGGGCTTAACTATGGCTACACCTTC	CASTLSGLNYGYTF
.	TRBV6-5	13	TRBJ1-2	.	TGTGCCAGCAGCACAGGGATTGGCTATGGCTACACCTTC	CASSTGIGYGYTF
.	TRBV4-1	15	TRBJ1-1	TRBD1	TGCGCCAGCAGCCTCACCGGGACAGAAAGGGGTGAAGCTTTCTTT	CASSLTGTERGEAFF
.	TRBV12-3/TRBV12-4	11	TRBJ2-1	TRBD2	TGTGCCAGCAGCCTCCGGGGGGGAAAGTTCTTC	CASSLRGGKFF
.	TRBV2	15	TRBJ1-6	.	TGTGCCAGCAGTGAGCAGGGCGTAGGGAATTCACCCCTCCACTTT	CASSEQGVGNSPLHF
.	TRBV7-2	14	TRBJ1-5	TRBD1	TGTGCCAGCAGCCCCGGACATCCAGGGGGGCCCCAGCATTTT	CASSPGHPGGPQHF
.	TRBV9	15	TRBJ2-7	.	TGTGCCAGCAGCGTAGCTACAGGGTTCGGTTACGAGCAGTACTTC	CASSVATGFGYEQYF
once	TRBV6-5	15	TRBJ1-4	.	TGTGCCAGCAGCCCCCCGTCCTGGGGAGATGAAAAACTGTTTTTT	CASSPPSWGDEKLFF
.	TRBV6-5	16	TRBJ2-2	.	TGTGCCAGCAGTTCAAAGTTGGGACAGAACACCGGGGAGCTGTTTTTT	CASSSKLGQNTGELFF
.	TRBV5-1	14	TRBJ1-5	.	TGCGCCAGCAGCTTGGTCGGAGGTCATCAGCCCCAGCATTTT	CASSLVGGHQPQHF
.	TRBV6-6	12	TRBJ2-7	TRBD1	TGTGCCAGCAGTGGGACAGCCTACGAGCAGTACTTC	CASSGTAYEQYF
.	TRBV6-1	16	TRBJ2-1	TRBD1	TGTGCCAGCAGTGAGAAGAGGGACAGAAGGTTCAATGAGCAGTTCTTC	CASSEKRDRRFNEQFF
.	TRBV10-2	15	TRBJ2-5	TRBD2	TGCGCCAGCAGTGAGTCTAGCGGGGGGAAAGAGACCCAGTACTTC	CASSESSGGKETQYF
once	TRBV5-1	15	TRBJ2-3	TRBD2	TGCGCCAGCAGCTTGAGAGGGAGGGCCCAAGATACGCAGTATTTT	CASSLRGRAQDTQYF
.	TRBV28	14	TRBJ1-4	TRBD1	TGTGCCAGCAGTCACACAGGGGGCCAGGTGAAACTGTTTTTT	CASSHTGGQVKLFF
.	TRBV11-3	15	TRBJ1-3	.	TGTGCCAGTGGGAGGGATCCCAGCTCCGGAAACACCATATATTTT	CASGRDPSSGNTIYF
.	TRBV3-1/TRBV3-2	14	TRBJ2-3	.	TGTGCCAGCAGTCCTCGACAGGACGGAGATACGCAGTATTTT	CASSPRQDGDTQYF
.	TRBV6-1	15	TRBJ1-2	.	TGTGCCAGCAGTGAAGCGTATCAGGGATCCTATGGCTACACCTTC	CASSEAYQGSYGYTF
.	TRBV2	12	TRBJ1-4	.	TGTGCCAGCAGGGACAGTAATGAAAAACTGTTTTTT	CASRDSNEKLFF
.	TRBV6-5	13	TRBJ1-1	.	TGTGCCAGCAGTTATTTCGGGGACACTGAAGCTTTCTTT	CASSYFGDTEAFF
.	TRBV2	14	TRBJ1-1	TRBD1	TGTGCCAGCAGTGAACAGGGGGTGAACACTGAAGCTTTCTTT	CASSEQGVNTEAFF
.	TRBV5-4	13	TRBJ1-2	.	TGTGCCAGCACCGGCCGGGAAAACTATGGCTACACCTTC	CASTGRENYGYTF
.	TRBV11-2	16	TRBJ2-1	TRBD2	TGTGCCAGCAGTAGGGGGGGGACTAGCGTTTACAATGAGCAGTTCTTC	CASSRGGTSVYNEQFF
few	TRBV5-1	14	TRBJ2-7	TRBD2	TGCGCCAGCAGCCCCGCCGGGACTATATACGAGCAGTACTTC	CASSPAGTIYEQYF